This T cell receptor beta chain is from a study of T cells in Graves' hyperthyroidism and ophthalmopathy. No ophthalmopathy progression within 18 months constituted stable Graves' hyperthyroidism. The hyperthyroidism was newly diagnosed and had lasted under 2 months; the patients were aged 18 to 65. In this sample, this clonotype turned up a few times. As yet, its antigen is unknown. The study's findings and limits: Blood also showed most of the thyroid clonotypes that were expanded above 0.001.

The CDR3 loop spans 19 amino acids. Germline V gives CDR1 SEHNR, CDR2 FQNEAQ (reference sequence). Losses at the gene ends were 8 bases for V and 3 bases for J; bases not matched to a gene: 17. RNA transcripts gave rise to amplified TCR beta CDR3 regions. The HTBI primer set was used in a first-round RT-PCR of the TCR CDR3. TCRdb used MiXCR to reprocess the multiplex PCR reads, holding one entry per CDR3 protein. There are hundreds of thousands of distinct CDR3 sequences in the sample; about 15% occur only once, and about 10% lies in the top ten. This chain joins TRBV7-9 and TRBJ2-1; 12 positions agree with TRBD2. Source material: blood. This TCR was sampled from a woman in her late teens or twenties with Graves' hyperthyroidism. The CDR3: CASYLSGTSGQPIYNEQFF. In DNA form, the CDR3 reads TGTGCCAGCTACCTATCCGGGACTAGCGGGCAACCAATCTACAATGAGCAGTTCTTC.